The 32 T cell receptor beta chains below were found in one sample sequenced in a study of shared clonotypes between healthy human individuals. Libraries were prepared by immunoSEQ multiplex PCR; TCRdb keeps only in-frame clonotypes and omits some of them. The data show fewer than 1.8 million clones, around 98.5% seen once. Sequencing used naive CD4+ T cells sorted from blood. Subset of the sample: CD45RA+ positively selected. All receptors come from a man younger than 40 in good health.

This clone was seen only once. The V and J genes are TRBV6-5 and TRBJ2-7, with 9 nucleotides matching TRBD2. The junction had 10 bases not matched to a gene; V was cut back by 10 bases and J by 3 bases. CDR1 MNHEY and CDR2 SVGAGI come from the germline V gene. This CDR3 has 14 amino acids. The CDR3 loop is CATKPGLAHYEQYF. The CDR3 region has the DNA TGTGCCACCAAACCGGGACTAGCACACTACGAGCAGTACTTC.

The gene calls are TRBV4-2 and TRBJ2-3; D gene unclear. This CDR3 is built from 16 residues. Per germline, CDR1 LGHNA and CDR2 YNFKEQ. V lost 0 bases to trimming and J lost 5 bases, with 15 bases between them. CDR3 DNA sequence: TGTGCCAGCAGCCAAGAGTGGGCGCAGGCTCAAGATACGCAGTATTTT. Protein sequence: CASSQEWAQAQDTQYF.

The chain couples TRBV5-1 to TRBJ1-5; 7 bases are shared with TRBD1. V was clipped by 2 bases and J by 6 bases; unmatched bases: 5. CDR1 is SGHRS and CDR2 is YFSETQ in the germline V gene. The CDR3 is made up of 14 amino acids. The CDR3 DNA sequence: TGCGCCAGCAGCTTAGGGGACAGAAGTCAGCCCCAGCATTTT. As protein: CASSLGDRSQPQHF.

As DNA, the CDR3 is TGTGCCAGCAGCTACCTAGAGAGAGAGCAGTTCTTC. Protein product: CASSYLEREQFF. The chain employs TRBV28 and TRBJ2-1, with unresolved D. V was pared by 6 bases and J by 10 bases, with 13 bases between. The CDR3 extends over 12 amino acids. Per the germline V gene, CDR1 is MDHEN and CDR2 is SYDVKM. Filled out from reference TRBV28 and TRBJ2-1, the complete variable domain reads DVKVTQSSRYLVKRTGEKVFLECVQDMDHENMFWYRQDPGLGLRLIYFSYDVKMKEKGDIPEGYSVSREKKERFSLILESASTNQTSMYLCASSYLEREQFFGPGTRLTVL.

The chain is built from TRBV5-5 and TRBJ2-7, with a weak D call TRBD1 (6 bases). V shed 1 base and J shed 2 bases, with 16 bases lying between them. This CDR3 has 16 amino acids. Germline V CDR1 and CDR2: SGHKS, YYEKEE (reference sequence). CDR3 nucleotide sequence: TGTGCCAGCAGCTTGCGCGGTAGGGGGATCCCCTACGAGCAGTACTTC. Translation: CASSLRGRGIPYEQYF.

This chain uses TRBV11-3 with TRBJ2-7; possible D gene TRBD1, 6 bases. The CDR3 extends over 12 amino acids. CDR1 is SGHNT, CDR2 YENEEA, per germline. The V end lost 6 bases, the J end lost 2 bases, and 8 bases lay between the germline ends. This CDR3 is CASRRTAYEQYF. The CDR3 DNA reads TGTGCCAGCAGAAGGACAGCCTACGAGCAGTACTTC. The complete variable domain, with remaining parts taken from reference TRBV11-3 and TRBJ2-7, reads EAGVVQSPRYKIIEKKQPVAFWCNPISGHNTLYWYLQNLGQGPELLIRYENEEAVDDSQLPKDRFSAERLKGVDSTLKIQPAELGDSAVYLCASRRTAYEQYFGPGTRLTVT.

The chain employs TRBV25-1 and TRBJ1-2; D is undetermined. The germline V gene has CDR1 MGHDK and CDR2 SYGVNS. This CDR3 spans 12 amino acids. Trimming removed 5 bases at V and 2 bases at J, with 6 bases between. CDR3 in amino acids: CASSLQNYGYTF. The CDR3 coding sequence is TGTGCCAGCAGTTTACAGAACTATGGCTACACCTTC.

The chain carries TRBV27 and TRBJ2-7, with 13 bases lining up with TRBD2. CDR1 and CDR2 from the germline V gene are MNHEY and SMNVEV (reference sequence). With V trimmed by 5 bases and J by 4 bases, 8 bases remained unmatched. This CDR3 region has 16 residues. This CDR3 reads CASSDGTSGTRYEQYF. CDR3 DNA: TGTGCCAGCAGTGACGGGACTAGCGGGACTCGTTACGAGCAGTACTTC.

CDR3 coding DNA: TGTGCCAGCTCACCACCAGGACAGATGAACACTGAAGCTTTCTTT. Translation gives CASSPPGQMNTEAFF. The chain combines TRBV18 with TRBJ1-1; perhaps TRBD1 as D (6 bases). This CDR3 has 15 amino acids. V shed 0 bases and J shed 0 bases, with 8 bases lying between them. The germline gives CDR1 KGHSH, CDR2 LQKENI.

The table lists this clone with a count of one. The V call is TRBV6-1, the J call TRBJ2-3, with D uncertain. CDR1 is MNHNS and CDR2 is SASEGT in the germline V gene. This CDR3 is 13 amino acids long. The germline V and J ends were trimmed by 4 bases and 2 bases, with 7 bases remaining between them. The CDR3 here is CASSGVFTDTQYF. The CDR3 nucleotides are TGTGCCAGCAGTGGGGTTTTCACAGATACGCAGTATTTT.

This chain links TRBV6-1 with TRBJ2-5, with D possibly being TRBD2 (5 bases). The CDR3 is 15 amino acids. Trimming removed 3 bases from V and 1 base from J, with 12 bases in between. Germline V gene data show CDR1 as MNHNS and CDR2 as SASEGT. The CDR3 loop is CASSERGQVQETQYF. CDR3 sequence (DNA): TGTGCCAGCAGTGAGCGAGGGCAGGTCCAAGAGACCCAGTACTTC.

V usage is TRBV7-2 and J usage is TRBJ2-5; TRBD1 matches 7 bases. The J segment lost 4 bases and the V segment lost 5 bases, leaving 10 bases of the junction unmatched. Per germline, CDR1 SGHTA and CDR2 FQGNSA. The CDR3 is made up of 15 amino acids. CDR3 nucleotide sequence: TGTGCCAGCAGCCCCCGGACAGGCCTATTAGAGACCCAGTACTTC. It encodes CASSPRTGLLETQYF.

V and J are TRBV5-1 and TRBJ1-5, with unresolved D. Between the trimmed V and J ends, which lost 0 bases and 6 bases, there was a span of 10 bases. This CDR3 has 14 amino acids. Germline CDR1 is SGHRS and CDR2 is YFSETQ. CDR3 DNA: TGCGCCAGCAGCTTGGATGGGTTAGGTCAGCCCCAGCATTTT. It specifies CASSLDGLGQPQHF.

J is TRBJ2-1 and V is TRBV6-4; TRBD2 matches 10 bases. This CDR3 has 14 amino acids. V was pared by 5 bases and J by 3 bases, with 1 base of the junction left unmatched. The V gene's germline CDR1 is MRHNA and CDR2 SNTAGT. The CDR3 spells CASSKREGYNEQFF. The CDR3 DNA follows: TGTGCCAGCAGTAAGCGGGAGGGCTACAATGAGCAGTTCTTC.

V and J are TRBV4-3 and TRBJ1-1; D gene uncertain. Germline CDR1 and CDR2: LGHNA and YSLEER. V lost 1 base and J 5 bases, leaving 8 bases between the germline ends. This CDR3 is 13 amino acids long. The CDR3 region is CASSQVSRTEAFF. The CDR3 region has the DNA TGCGCCAGCAGCCAAGTGTCGAGGACTGAAGCTTTCTTT.

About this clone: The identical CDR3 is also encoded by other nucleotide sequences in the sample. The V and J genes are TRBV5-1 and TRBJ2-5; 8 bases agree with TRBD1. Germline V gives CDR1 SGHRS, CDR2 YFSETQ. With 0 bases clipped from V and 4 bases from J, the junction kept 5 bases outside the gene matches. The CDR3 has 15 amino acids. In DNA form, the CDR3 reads TGCGCCAGCAGCTTGGTAGGACAGGGAGGAGAGACCCAGTACTTC. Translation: CASSLVGQGGETQYF.

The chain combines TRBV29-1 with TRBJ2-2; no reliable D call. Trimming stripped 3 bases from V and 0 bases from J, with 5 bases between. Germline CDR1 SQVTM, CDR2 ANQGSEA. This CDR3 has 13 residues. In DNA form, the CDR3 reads TGCAGCGTTGACAGGCCGAACACCGGGGAGCTGTTTTTT. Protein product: CSVDRPNTGELFF.

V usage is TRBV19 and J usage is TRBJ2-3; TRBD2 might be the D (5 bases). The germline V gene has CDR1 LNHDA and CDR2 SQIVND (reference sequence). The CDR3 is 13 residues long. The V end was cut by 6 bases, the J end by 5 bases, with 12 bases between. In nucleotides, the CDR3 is TGTGCCAGTAGCCCGGGGTGGATAGATACGCAGTATTTT. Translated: CASSPGWIDTQYF.

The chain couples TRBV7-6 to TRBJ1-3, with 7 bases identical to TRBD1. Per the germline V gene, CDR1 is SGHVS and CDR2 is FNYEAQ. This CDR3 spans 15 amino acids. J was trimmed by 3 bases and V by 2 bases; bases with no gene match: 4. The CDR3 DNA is TGTGCCAGCAGCTTAACAGGGGCGATTGGAAACACCATATATTTT. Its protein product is CASSLTGAIGNTIYF.

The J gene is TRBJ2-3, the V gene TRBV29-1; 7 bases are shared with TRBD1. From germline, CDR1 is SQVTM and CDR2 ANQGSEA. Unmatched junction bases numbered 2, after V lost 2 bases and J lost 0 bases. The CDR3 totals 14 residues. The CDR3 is CSVEPGQSTDTQYF. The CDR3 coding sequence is TGCAGCGTTGAACCGGGACAGAGCACAGATACGCAGTATTTT.

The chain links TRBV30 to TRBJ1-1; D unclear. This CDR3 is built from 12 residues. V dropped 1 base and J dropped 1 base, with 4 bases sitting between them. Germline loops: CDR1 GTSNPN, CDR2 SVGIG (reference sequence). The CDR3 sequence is CAWSATNTEAFF. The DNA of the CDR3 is TGTGCCTGGAGTGCTACGAACACTGAAGCTTTCTTT.

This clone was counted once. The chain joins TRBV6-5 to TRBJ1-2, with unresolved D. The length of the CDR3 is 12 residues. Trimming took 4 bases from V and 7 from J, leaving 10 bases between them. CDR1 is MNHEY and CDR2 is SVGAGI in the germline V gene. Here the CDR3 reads CASSFGRGGYTF. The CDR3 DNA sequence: TGTGCCAGCAGTTTTGGTCGTGGTGGCTACACCTTC.

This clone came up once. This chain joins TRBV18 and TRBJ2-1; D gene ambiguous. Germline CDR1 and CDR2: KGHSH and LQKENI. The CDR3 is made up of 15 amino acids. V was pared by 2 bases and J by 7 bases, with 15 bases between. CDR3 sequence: CASSPRARGGNEQFF. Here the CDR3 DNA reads TGTGCCAGCTCACCAAGGGCTAGAGGTGGAAATGAGCAGTTCTTC.

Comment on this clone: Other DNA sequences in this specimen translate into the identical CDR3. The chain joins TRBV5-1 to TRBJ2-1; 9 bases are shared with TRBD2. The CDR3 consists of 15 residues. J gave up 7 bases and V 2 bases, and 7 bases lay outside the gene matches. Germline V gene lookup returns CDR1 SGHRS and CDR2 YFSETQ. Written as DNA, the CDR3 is TGCGCCAGCAGCTTACTAGCGGGCCCAAATAATGAGCAGTTCTTC. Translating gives CASSLLAGPNNEQFF.

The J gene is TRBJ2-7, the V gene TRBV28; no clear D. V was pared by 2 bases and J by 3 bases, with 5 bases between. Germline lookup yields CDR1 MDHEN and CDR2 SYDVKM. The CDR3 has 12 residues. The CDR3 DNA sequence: TGTGCCAGCAGTTTAGAGGACTACGAGCAGTACTTC. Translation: CASSLEDYEQYF.

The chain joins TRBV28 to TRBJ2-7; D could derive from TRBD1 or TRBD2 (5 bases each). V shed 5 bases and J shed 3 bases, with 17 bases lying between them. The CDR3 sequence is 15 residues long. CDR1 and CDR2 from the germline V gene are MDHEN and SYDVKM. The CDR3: CASSPAAGTYYEQYF. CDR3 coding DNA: TGTGCCAGCAGTCCTGCCGCCGGGACCTACTACGAGCAGTACTTC.

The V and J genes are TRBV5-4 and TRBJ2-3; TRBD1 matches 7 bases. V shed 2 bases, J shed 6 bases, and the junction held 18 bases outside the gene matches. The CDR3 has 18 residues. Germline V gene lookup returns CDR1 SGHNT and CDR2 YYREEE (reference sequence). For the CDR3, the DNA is TGTGCCAGCAGCTTCTGGCCCCCTCCGGGACAGTACCAGGATACGCAGTATTTT. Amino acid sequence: CASSFWPPPGQYQDTQYF. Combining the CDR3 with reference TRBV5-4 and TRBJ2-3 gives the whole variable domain ETGVTQSPTHLIKTRGQQVTLRCSSQSGHNTVSWYQQALGQGPQFIFQYYREEENGRGNFPPRFSGLQFPNYSSELNVNALELDDSALYLCASSFWPPPGQYQDTQYFGPGTRLTVL.

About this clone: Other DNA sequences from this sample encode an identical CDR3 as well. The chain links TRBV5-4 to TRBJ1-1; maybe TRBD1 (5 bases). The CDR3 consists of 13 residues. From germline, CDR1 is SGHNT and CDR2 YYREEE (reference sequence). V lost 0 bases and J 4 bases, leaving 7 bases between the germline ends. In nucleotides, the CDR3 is TGTGCCAGCAGCTTGGGGGGGAGCACTGAAGCTTTCTTT. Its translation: CASSLGGSTEAFF.

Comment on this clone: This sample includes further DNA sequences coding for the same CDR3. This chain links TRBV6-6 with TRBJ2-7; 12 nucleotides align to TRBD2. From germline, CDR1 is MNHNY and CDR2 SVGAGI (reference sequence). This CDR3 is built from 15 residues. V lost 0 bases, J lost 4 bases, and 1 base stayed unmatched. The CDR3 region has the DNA TGTGCCAGCAGTTACTCGACTAGCGGGAGTTACGAGCAGTACTTC. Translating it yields CASSYSTSGSYEQYF.

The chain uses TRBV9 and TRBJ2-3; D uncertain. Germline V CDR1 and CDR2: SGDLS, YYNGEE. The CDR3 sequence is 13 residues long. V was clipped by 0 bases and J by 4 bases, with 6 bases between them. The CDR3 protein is CASSVVIADTQYF. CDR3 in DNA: TGTGCCAGCAGCGTAGTCATTGCAGATACGCAGTATTTT.

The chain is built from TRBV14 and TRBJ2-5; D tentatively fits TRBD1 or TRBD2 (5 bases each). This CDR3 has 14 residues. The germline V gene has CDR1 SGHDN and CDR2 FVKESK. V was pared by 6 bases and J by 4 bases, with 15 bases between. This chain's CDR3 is CASSSGTLIETQYF. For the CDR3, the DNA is TGTGCCAGCAGTTCCGGGACCCTGATAGAGACCCAGTACTTC.

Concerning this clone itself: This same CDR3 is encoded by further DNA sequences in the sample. CDR3 in amino acids: CASSRDREETQYF. CDR3 in DNA: TGCGCCAGCAGCCGGGACAGAGAAGAGACCCAGTACTTC. The chain combines TRBV5-1 with TRBJ2-5; 7 bases align to TRBD1. V gave up 4 bases and J gave up 3 bases; unmatched junction bases: 3. The CDR3 is made up of 13 amino acids. From germline, CDR1 is SGHRS and CDR2 YFSETQ.